This T cell receptor beta chain was captured in a study of blood T cell repertoires in COVID-19. Study overall: The United States, Italy and Spain supplied acute and convalescent COVID-19 samples. Sources were T cells, B-cell-depleted T cells, or PBMCs; the material itself was cDNA or gDNA.

Original processing notes: Amplification with reference gene primers provided the estimates of nucleated cell counts. This table comes from immunoSEQ multiplex PCR, and its TCRdb copy is limited to in-frame clones, with some not included. The V and J calls and the clone size are those of that table, but D and trimming were determined from the DNA. The sample contains 340,000 or so clones, more than 70% of which appear only once. CDR1 and CDR2 from the germline V gene are MNHEY and SMNVEV (reference sequence). The CDR3 runs 18 residues. V trimming: 2 bases; J trimming: 2 bases; junction bases outside the gene matches: 11.

The chain combines TRBV27 with TRBJ1-2; TRBD1 matches 10 bases. The sequence was obtained from a man aged 30 to 45 with active or convalescent COVID-19. Sequencing used peripheral blood. The CDR3 nucleotides are TGTGCCAGCAGTTTAAGACAGGGGGCTGCCATTTCAAACTATGGCTACACCTTC. This codes for CASSLRQGAAISNYGYTF.